This T cell receptor (beta chain) was recorded in a study of beta chain features in type 1 diabetes. Study context: Age, gender and cell yields were similar between patients and healthy donors. The number of sorted cells examined across all samples was under 140,000,000.

Since all of the isolated RNA was reverse transcribed, expressed TCRB transcripts were what got sequenced. Profiling relied on immunoSEQ multiplex PCR, and the TCRdb table lists in-frame clones only, not all of them. The repertoire includes over 100,000 clones, 40% of them detected once, and approximately 0.065% sits in the top ten. Germline V gene sequence: CDR1 SGHNT, CDR2 YYREEE (reference sequence). The CDR3 loop spans 14 amino acids. V was clipped by 4 bases and J by 4 bases; unmatched bases: 4. The chain links TRBV5-4 to TRBJ2-7; TRBD2 aligns across 11 bases. The sequence came from a woman under 30 in good health. Material: stem cell memory CD4+ T cells from blood. The chain's CDR3 is CASSRTSGRYEQYF. DNA of the CDR3: TGTGCCAGCAGCCGAACTAGCGGGAGATACGAGCAGTACTTC.